Below are 19 T cell receptor beta chains sequenced from a single sample in a study of CD8+CD57+ T cells in acquired aplastic anemia. It was patients with CD8+CD57+ cell expansion by flow cytometry who were chosen for sequencing. Template material for TCR beta VDJ and CDR3 profiling consisted of genomic DNA. TCRdb processed the reads anew with MiXCR; each CDR3 protein has one entry. The sample lists about 160,000 distinct CDR3 sequences; about 48% were seen once. The sample comprised sorted CD4+, CD8+, or CD8+CD57+ T cells (not recorded which) from PBMCs. Source of these receptors: a human donor with aplastic anemia.

Concerning this clonotype itself: A much larger clone differs from this one at a single base, so this may be a read error. The V call is TRBV9, the J call TRBJ2-1, with D unresolved. The length of the CDR3 is 14 residues. CDR1 and CDR2 from the germline V gene are SGDLS and YYNGEE. The CDR3 region has the DNA TGTGCCAGCACGGGCGGCGGCTCCCACAATGAGCAGTTCTTC. Its protein product is CASTGGGSHNEQFF.

This clonotype was found a few times. The rearrangement links TRBV7-3 to TRBJ1-5; possible D gene TRBD1, 6 bases. With 5 bases removed from V and 5 bases from J, the gap between germline ends came to 10 bases. Germline V CDR1 and CDR2: SGHTA, FQGTGA. This CDR3 spans 13 amino acids. In DNA, the CDR3 is TGTGCCAGCAGCCAAAACAGGGATCAGCCCCAGCATTTT. Its translation is CASSQNRDQPQHF.

This clonotype occurred many times. The CDR3 loop is CASSFMGSGLPFF. The CDR3 coding sequence is TGTGCCAGCAGTTTTATGGGGTCGGGCCTGCCGTTCTTC. V is TRBV7-9 and J is TRBJ2-1; D call uncertain. Deletions cut 6 bases from V and 15 bases from J, with 21 bases between. CDR1 is SEHNR and CDR2 is FQNEAQ in the germline V gene (reference sequence). The length of the CDR3 is 13 residues.

In this sample, this clonotype turned up once. This chain connects TRBV19 to TRBJ2-3; D is ambiguous. V gave up 2 bases and J gave up 4 bases, with 7 bases separating them. Germline V gene sequence: CDR1 LNHDA, CDR2 SQIVND (reference sequence). This CDR3 has 13 amino acids. The CDR3 bases are TGTGCCAGTAGTATAATGAGGTCAGATACGCAGTATTTT. Protein sequence: CASSIMRSDTQYF.

This clonotype came up once. Its ends do not fully match the called genes, so a read error is possible. The V call is TRBV7-9, the J call TRBJ1-5; D is unresolved. This CDR3 is 13 amino acids long. Looked up from germline, CDR1 is SEHNR and CDR2 is FQNEAQ (reference sequence). The DNA for the CDR3 is TGTGCCAGCAGCTTTACGGGCAATCAGCCCCAGCATTTC. It encodes CASSFTGNQPQHF.

As concerns this clonotype: This could be a read error, since a much larger clone is one nucleotide away. The chain has TRBV5-1 and TRBJ2-7, with a possible D match to TRBD1 (6 bases). The ends were cut back, 3 bases at V and 9 bases at J, with 22 bases in the middle. From germline, CDR1 is SGHRS and CDR2 YFSETQ. The CDR3 extends over 15 amino acids. The CDR3 is CASSSYTTGLGGQYF. As DNA, the CDR3 is TGCGCCAGCAGCTCGTACACCACAGGGTTGGGCGGGCAGTACTTC.

In its sample, this clonotype was seen a few times. The chain joins TRBV24-1 to TRBJ2-4; D not certain. This CDR3 region has 15 residues. CDR1 is KGHDR, CDR2 SFDVKD, per germline. Between the trimmed V and J ends, which lost 4 bases and 0 bases, there was a span of 9 bases. The CDR3 protein is CATSEGNLAKNIQYF. The CDR3 coding sequence is TGTGCCACCAGTGAAGGCAACCTAGCCAAAAACATTCAGTACTTC.

This chain joins TRBV10-3 and TRBJ2-7, with D maybe TRBD1 (6 bases). From germline, CDR1 is ENHRY and CDR2 SYGVKD. The V and J ends lost 6 bases and 0 bases respectively, with 9 bases between them. The CDR3 length is 13 residues. Here the CDR3 DNA reads TGTGCCATCAGCCGGGACACCTCCTACGAGCAGTACTTC. Residues: CAISRDTSYEQYF.

V usage is TRBV24-1 and J usage is TRBJ2-1; TRBD2 agrees at 13 bases. The V gene end was trimmed by 2 bases and the J gene end by 6 bases; junction bases not matched to a gene: 6. CDR3 length: 17 residues. The germline V gene has CDR1 KGHDR and CDR2 SFDVKD. The CDR3 nucleotides are TGTGCCACCAGTGATTCCTTAACTAGCGGGAGGGCCAATGAGCAGTTCTTC. The encoded protein is CATSDSLTSGRANEQFF.

Many counts were recorded for this clonotype. The chain links TRBV25-1 to TRBJ2-1, with D possibly being TRBD2 (6 bases). The CDR3 totals 19 residues. V lost 1 base to trimming and J lost 3 bases, with 22 bases between them. CDR1 and CDR2 (germline): MGHDK, SYGVNS. The CDR3 spells CASSELGGTGLANYNEQFF. DNA for the CDR3: TGTGCCAGCAGTGAATTGGGCGGTACTGGGCTAGCGAACTACAATGAGCAGTTCTTC.

About this clonotype: A much larger clone lies a single base off, so this may be a read error. The chain uses TRBV3-1 and TRBJ2-5, with 8 bases identical to TRBD2. The germline V gene has CDR1 LGHDT and CDR2 YNNKEL (reference sequence). V lost 3 bases and J lost 4; bases outside the gene matches: 7. The CDR3 runs to 15 residues. The CDR3 is CASSHPAGVRETQYF. Here the CDR3 DNA reads TGTGCCAGCAGCCACCCAGCGGGAGTGAGAGAGACCCAGTACTTC.

As for this clonotype: At one end the junction does not follow the germline gene, possibly because of a read error. The gene calls are TRBV20-1 and TRBJ1-1, with 8 bases fitting TRBD1. Germline-derived CDR1 and CDR2 are DFQATT and SNEGSKA (reference sequence). CDR3 length equals 13 residues. The chain's CDR3 is CGAREQGDTEAFF. The CDR3 coding sequence is TGCGGTGCTAGAGAACAGGGGGACACTGAAGCTTTCTTT.

Ten or more counts support this clonotype. This chain joins TRBV6-1 and TRBJ1-1; D may be TRBD1 (6 bases). This CDR3 contains 11 residues. The germline V gene has CDR1 MNHNS and CDR2 SASEGT. Trimming pared 7 bases from V and 7 bases from J, leaving 10 bases between. DNA for the CDR3: TGTGCCAGCACCCCGGACAGTGAAGCTTTCTTT. Amino acid sequence: CASTPDSEAFF.

The chain is built from TRBV7-3 and TRBJ1-1; D remains ambiguous. Trimming removed 0 bases from V and 0 bases from J, with 8 bases in between. Looked up from germline, CDR1 is SGHTA and CDR2 is FQGTGA. This CDR3 is 15 amino acids long. The CDR3 spells CASSLTGPLNTEAFF. CDR3 nucleotides: TGTGCCAGCAGCTTAACGGGCCCCCTGAACACTGAAGCTTTCTTT.

The chain carries TRBV14 and TRBJ1-2; D is perhaps TRBD1 (6 bases). The CDR3 has 13 amino acids. Between the trimmed V and J ends, which lost 1 base and 8 bases, there was a span of 11 bases. The V gene's germline CDR1 is SGHDN and CDR2 FVKESK. CDR3 bases: TGTGCCAGCAGCCAAGGGGGGCCGGGGGGCTACACCTTC. Protein: CASSQGGPGGYTF. The full variable domain, completed using reference TRBV14 and TRBJ1-2, is EAGVTQFPSHSVIEKGQTVTLRCDPISGHDNLYWYRRVMGKEIKFLLHFVKESKQDESGMPNNRFLAERTGGTYSTLKVQPAELEDSGVYFCASSQGGPGGYTFGSGTRLTVV.

The chain has TRBV27 and TRBJ2-7, with 11 bases fitting TRBD2. This CDR3 comprises 16 residues. CDR1 is MNHEY and CDR2 is SMNVEV in the germline V gene (reference sequence). After removal of 4 bases from V and 8 bases from J, the junction contained 13 bases not matched to a gene. The chain's CDR3 is CASSSNSGRAGVKQYF. CDR3 nucleotides: TGTGCCAGCAGTTCAAATAGCGGGAGGGCCGGTGTTAAGCAGTACTTC.

This rearrangement joins TRBV11-2 to TRBJ2-2; 10 nucleotides match TRBD2. This CDR3 is 17 amino acids long. The germline V gene encodes CDR1 SGHAT and CDR2 FQNNGV. The J segment lost 6 bases and the V segment lost 5 bases, leaving 12 bases of the junction unmatched. The CDR3 spells CASSGHQREGLPGELFF. The CDR3 nucleotides are TGTGCCAGCAGCGGTCACCAGCGGGAGGGCCTCCCCGGGGAGCTGTTTTTT.

Turning to this clonotype: One junction end disagrees with the germline gene, perhaps due to a read error. V is TRBV29-1 and J is TRBJ1-2, with unresolved D. CDR1 and CDR2 (germline): SQVTM, ANQGSEA. The length of the CDR3 is 11 residues. The CDR3 sequence: CSVGTAGGYAF. CDR3 DNA: TGCAGCGTTGGGACCGCCGGCGGCTACGCCTTC.

Only a few counts were recorded for this clonotype. Since a much larger clone is just one base distant, this may be a read error. The chain is built from TRBV7-9 and TRBJ1-2, with a tentative D call TRBD1 (5 bases). V was clipped by 1 base and J by 3 bases, with 9 bases between them. CDR3 size: 14 residues. The germline V gene encodes CDR1 SEHNR and CDR2 FQNEAQ (reference sequence). CDR3 DNA sequence: TGTGCCAGCAGCTTAGTCACGGGGGACTATGGCTACACCTTC. Its translation is CASSLVTGDYGYTF.